These T cell receptor beta chains were read from a single sample in a study of identical twins. One entry per CDR3 protein results from TCRdb running MiXCR on the 5' RACE reads. The table shows 650,000 to 800,000 distinct CDR3 sequences, with around 8.3% occurring only once. The sample was also linked to a second study, of yellow fever vaccine responses in identical twins.

The specimen sequenced was PBMCs. The receptor set was obtained from a woman under 30 in good health. The CDR3 runs from the conserved cysteine through the conserved F or W. Each record gives: clone size, J gene, D gene, V gene, CDR3 protein, CDR3 DNA. D genes are given only for firm matches. Expanded clones get a size class; other rows say once, few or many, or leave the size out.

>few|TRBJ1-2|NA|TRBV6-4
CASSELGSYGYTF
TGTGCCAGCAGTGAGTTAGGAAGCTATGGCTACACCTTC
>many|TRBJ2-2|TRBD2|TRBV28
CASSLLAGSNTGELFF
TGTGCCAGCAGTTTACTAGCGGGATCGAACACCGGGGAGCTGTTTTTT
>NA|TRBJ2-7|TRBD2|TRBV4-1
CASSQVPAGGYEQYF
TGCGCCAGCAGCCAAGTTCCCGCGGGGGGTTACGAGCAGTACTTC
>many|TRBJ2-1|NA|TRBV7-9
CASSPGPNEQFF
TGTGCCAGCAGCCCTGGACCCAATGAGCAGTTCTTC
>few|TRBJ2-3|NA|TRBV2
CASSVTLNQRGIPSTDTQYF
TGTGCCAGCAGCGTAACCCTGAACCAGAGGGGGATACCTAGCACAGATACGCAGTATTTT
>few|TRBJ2-1|TRBD1|TRBV7-2
CASSSRQGTEQFF
TGTGCCAGCAGTTCACGACAGGGGACTGAGCAGTTCTTC
>NA|TRBJ1-1|TRBD1|TRBV20-1
CSARVQDRGLITEAFF
TGCAGTGCTAGAGTTCAAGACAGGGGGTTAATCACTGAAGCTTTCTTT
>few|TRBJ2-3|NA|TRBV4-1
CASSQVAWRGTDTQYF
TGCGCCAGCAGCCAAGTGGCGTGGAGGGGAACAGATACGCAGTATTTT
>few|TRBJ2-1|NA|TRBV20-1
CSASKRESYNEQFF
TGCAGTGCTAGTAAACGGGAGTCCTACAATGAGCAGTTCTTC
>few|TRBJ2-3|TRBD1|TRBV9
CASSPRTGGVGGLTDTQYF
TGTGCCAGCAGCCCTCGGACAGGGGGCGTGGGGGGTCTCACAGATACGCAGTATTTT
>many|TRBJ2-1|NA|TRBV5-6
CASSLGRPTPYNEQFF
TGTGCCAGCAGCTTGGGGCGACCCACCCCCTACAATGAGCAGTTCTTC
>NA|TRBJ2-3|NA|TRBV7-3
CASSTGGLFTDTQYF
TGTGCCAGCAGTACGGGGGGCCTGTTCACAGATACGCAGTATTTT
>NA|TRBJ2-7|NA|TRBV4-3
CASSQGAGPYEQYF
TGCGCCAGCAGCCAAGGGGCAGGCCCCTACGAGCAGTACTTC
>few|TRBJ1-2|NA|TRBV6-5
CASRSVNYGYTF
TGTGCCAGCCGCTCCGTTAACTATGGCTACACCTTC
>many|TRBJ2-1|NA|TRBV19
CASIDRHNEQFF
TGTGCCAGTATCGACAGGCACAATGAGCAGTTCTTC
>NA|TRBJ2-7|NA|TRBV21-1
CASTPGTRVNEQYF
TGTGCCAGCACCCCCGGGACAAGGGTTAACGAGCAGTACTTC
>many|TRBJ2-2|NA|TRBV29-1
CSVEATTGELFF
TGCAGCGTTGAAGCTACAACCGGGGAGCTGTTTTTT